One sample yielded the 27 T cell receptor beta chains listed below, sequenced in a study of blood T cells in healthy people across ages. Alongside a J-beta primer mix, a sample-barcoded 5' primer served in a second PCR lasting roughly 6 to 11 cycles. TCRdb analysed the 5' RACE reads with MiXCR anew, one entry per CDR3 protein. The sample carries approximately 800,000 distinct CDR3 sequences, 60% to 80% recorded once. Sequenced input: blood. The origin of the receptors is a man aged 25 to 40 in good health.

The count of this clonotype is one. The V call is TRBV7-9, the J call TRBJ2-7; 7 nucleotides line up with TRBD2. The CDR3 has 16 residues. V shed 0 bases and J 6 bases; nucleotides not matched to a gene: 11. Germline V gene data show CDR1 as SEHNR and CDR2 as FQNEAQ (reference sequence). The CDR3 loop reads CASSLAGVPGGSEQYF. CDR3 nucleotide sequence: TGTGCCAGCAGCTTAGCTGGGGTCCCGGGGGGATCCGAGCAGTACTTC. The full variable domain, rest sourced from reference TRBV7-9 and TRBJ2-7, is DTGVSQNPRHKITKRGQNVTFRCDPISEHNRLYWYRQTLGQGPEFLTYFQNEAQLEKSRLLSDRFSAERPKGSFSTLEIQRTEQGDSAMYLCASSLAGVPGGSEQYFGPGTRLTVT.

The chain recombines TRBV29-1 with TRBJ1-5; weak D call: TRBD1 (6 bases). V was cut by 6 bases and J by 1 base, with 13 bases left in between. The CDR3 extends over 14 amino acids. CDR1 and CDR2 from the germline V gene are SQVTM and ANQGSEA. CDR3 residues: CSVGGAGSNQPQHF. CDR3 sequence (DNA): TGCAGCGTGGGGGGGGCAGGGAGCAATCAGCCCCAGCATTTT.

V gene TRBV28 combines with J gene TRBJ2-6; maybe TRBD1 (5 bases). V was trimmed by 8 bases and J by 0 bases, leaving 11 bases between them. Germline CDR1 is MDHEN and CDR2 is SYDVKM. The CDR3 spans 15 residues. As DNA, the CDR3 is TGTGCCAGCGGCCAGGGTATCTCTGGGGCCAACGTCCTGACTTTC. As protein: CASGQGISGANVLTF.

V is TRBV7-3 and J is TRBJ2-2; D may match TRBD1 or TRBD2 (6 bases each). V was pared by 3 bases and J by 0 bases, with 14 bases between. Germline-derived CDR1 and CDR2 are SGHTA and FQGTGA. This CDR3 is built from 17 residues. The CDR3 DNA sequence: TGTGCCAGCAGCTTGGGTTCCGGGGGCGCGAACACCGGGGAGCTGTTTTTT. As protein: CASSLGSGGANTGELFF. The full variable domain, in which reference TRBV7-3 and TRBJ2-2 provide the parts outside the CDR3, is GAGVSQTPSNKVTEKGKYVELRCDPISGHTALYWYRQSLGQGPEFLIYFQGTGAADDSGLPNDRFFAVRPEGSVSTLKIQRTERGDSAVYLCASSLGSGGANTGELFFGEGSRLTVL.

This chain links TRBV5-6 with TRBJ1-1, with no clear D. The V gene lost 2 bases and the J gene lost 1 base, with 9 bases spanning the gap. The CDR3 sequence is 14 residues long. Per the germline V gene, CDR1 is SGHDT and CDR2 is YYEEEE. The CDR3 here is CASSFPDSNTEAFF. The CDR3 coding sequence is TGTGCCAGCAGCTTCCCAGACTCGAACACTGAAGCTTTCTTT.

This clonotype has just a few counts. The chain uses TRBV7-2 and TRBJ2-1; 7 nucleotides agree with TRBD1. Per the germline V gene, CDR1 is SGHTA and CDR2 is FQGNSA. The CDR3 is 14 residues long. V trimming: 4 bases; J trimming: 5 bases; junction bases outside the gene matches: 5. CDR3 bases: TGTGCCAGCAGCTCCGACAGGGTAAACAATGAGCAGTTCTTC. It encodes CASSSDRVNNEQFF.

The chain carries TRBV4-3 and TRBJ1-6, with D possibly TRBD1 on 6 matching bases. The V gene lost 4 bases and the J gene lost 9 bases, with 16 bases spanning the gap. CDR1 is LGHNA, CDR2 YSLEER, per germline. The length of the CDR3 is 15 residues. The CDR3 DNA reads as TGCGCCAGCAGCCGATCGACAGGCGAGAGTTCACCCCTCCACTTT. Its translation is CASSRSTGESSPLHF.

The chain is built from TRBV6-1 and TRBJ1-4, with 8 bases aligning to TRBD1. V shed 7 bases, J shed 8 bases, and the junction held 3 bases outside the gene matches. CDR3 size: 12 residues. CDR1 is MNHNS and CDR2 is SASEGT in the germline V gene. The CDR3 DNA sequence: TGTGCCAGCAAGACAGGGGACGAAAAACTGTTTTTT. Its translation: CASKTGDEKLFF.

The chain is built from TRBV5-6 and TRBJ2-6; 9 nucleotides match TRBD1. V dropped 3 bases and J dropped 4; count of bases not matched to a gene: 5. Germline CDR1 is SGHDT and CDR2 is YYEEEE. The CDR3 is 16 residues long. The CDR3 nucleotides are TGTGCCAGCAGCTGGGACAGGGTGGCGGGGGCCAACGTCCTGACTTTC. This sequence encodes CASSWDRVAGANVLTF.

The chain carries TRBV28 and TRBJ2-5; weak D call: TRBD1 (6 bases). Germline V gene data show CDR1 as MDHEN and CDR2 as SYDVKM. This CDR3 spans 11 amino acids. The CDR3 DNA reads TGTACCGCACAGGGTCAAGAGACCCAGTACTTC. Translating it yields CTAQGQETQYF.

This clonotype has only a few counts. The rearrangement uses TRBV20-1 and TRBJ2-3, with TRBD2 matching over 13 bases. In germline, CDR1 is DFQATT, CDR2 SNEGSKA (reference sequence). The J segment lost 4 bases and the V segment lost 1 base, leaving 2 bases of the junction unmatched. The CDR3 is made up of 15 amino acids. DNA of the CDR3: TGCAGTGCTAGAGGAACTAGCGGGGGGGCAGATACGCAGTATTTT. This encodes CSARGTSGGADTQYF.

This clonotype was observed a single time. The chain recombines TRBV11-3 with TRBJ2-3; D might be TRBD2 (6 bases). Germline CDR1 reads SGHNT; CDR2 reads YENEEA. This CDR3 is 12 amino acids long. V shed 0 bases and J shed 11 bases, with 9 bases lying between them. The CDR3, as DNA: TGTGCCAGCAGCTTAGAGGGCGGGGAGCAGTATTTT. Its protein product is CASSLEGGEQYF.

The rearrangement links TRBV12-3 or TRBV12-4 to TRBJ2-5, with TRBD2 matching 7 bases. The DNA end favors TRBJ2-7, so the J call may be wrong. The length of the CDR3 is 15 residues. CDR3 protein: CASSFSGRRDYEQYF. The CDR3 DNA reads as TGTGCCAGCAGTTTTAGCGGGCGCCGGGACTACGAGCAGTACTTC.

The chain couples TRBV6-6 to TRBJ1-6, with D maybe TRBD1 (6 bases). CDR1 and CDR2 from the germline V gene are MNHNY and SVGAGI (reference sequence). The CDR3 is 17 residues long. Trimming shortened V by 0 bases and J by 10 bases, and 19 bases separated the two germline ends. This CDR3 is CASSYSVPDSQVSPLHF. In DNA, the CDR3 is TGTGCCAGCAGTTACTCGGTCCCGGACAGTCAGGTGTCACCCCTCCACTTT.

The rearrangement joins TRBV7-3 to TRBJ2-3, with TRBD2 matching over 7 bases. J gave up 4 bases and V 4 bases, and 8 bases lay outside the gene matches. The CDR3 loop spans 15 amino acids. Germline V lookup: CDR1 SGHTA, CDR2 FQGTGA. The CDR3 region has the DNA TGTGCCAGCAGCTCCTATGGGGGGGGAGCAGATACGCAGTATTTT. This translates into CASSSYGGGADTQYF.

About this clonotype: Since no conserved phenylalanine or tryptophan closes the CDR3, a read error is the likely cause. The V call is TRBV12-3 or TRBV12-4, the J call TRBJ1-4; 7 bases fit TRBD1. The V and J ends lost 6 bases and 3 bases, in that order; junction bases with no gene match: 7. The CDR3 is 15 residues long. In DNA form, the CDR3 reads TGTGCCAGCAGCGGGGGAGGGGGCCCTAATGAAAAACTGTTTGTT. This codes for CASSGGGGPNEKLFV.

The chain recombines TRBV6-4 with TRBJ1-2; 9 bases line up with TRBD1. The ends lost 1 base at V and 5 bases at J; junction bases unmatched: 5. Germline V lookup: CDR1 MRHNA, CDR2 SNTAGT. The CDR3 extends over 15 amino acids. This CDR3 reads CASSDYGTGSYGYTF. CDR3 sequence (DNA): TGTGCCAGCAGTGACTACGGGACAGGGAGTTATGGCTACACCTTC.

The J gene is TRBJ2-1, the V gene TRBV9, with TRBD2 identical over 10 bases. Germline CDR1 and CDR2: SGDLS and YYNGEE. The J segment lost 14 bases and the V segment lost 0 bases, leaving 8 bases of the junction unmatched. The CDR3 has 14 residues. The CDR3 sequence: CASSVELAGPVEFF. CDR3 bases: TGTGCCAGCAGCGTAGAACTAGCGGGGCCGGTGGAGTTCTTC.

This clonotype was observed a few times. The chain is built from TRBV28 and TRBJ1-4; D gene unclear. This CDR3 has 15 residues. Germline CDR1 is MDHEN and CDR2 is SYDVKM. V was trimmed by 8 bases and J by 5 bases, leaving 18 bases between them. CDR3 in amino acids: CASGRGRARNEKLFF. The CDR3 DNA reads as TGTGCCAGCGGCCGCGGGCGGGCTAGGAATGAAAAACTGTTTTTT.

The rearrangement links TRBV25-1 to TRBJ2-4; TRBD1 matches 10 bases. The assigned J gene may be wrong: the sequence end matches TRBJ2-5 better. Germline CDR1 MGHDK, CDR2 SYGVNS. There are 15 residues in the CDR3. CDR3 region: CASSLPGTGVETQYF. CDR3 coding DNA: TGTGCCAGCTCTCTTCCCGGGACAGGGGTAGAGACCCAGTACTTC.

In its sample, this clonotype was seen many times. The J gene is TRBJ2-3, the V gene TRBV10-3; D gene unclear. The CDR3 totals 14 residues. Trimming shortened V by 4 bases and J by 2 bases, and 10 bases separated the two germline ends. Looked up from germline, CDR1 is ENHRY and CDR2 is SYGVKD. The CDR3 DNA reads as TGTGCCATCAGTGGTGGGCCCGACACAGATACGCAGTATTTT. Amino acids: CAISGGPDTDTQYF.

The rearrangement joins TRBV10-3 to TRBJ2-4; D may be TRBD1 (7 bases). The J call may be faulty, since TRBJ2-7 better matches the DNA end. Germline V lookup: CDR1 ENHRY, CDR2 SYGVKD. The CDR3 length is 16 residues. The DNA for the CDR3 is TGTGCCATCAGGGGGGGACAGAACCTACGAGACGCCGAGCAGTACTTC. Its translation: CAIRGGQNLRDAEQYF.

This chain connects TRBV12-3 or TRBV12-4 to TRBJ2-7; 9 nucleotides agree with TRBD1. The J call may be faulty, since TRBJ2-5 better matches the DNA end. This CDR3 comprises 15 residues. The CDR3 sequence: CASTSGTGFGETQYF. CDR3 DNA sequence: TGTGCCAGCACCAGCGGGACAGGGTTTGGAGAGACCCAGTACTTC.

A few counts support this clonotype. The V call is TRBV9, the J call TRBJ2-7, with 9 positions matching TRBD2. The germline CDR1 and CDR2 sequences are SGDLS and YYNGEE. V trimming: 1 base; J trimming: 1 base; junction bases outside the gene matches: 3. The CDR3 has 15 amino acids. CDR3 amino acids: CASSVSGGPSYEQYF. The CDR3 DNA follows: TGTGCCAGCAGCGTAAGCGGGGGGCCTTCCTACGAGCAGTACTTC.

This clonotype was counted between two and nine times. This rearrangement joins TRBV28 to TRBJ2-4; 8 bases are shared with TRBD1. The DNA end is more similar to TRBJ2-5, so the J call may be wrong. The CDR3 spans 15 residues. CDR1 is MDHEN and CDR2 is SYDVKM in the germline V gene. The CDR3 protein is CASSLQGATKETQYF. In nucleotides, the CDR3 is TGTGCCAGCAGTTTGCAGGGGGCAACGAAAGAGACCCAGTACTTC.

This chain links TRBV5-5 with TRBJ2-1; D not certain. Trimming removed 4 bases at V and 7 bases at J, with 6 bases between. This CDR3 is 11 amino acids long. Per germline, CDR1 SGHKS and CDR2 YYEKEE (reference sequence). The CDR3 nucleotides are TGTGCCAGCAGCCTCCAAAATGAGCAGTTCTTC. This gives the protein CASSLQNEQFF.

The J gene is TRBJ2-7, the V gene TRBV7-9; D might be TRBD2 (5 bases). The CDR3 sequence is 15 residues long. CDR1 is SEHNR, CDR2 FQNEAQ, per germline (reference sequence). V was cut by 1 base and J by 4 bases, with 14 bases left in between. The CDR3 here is CASSLVMGEGYEQYF. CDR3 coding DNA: TGTGCCAGCAGCTTAGTGATGGGAGAGGGATACGAGCAGTACTTC.